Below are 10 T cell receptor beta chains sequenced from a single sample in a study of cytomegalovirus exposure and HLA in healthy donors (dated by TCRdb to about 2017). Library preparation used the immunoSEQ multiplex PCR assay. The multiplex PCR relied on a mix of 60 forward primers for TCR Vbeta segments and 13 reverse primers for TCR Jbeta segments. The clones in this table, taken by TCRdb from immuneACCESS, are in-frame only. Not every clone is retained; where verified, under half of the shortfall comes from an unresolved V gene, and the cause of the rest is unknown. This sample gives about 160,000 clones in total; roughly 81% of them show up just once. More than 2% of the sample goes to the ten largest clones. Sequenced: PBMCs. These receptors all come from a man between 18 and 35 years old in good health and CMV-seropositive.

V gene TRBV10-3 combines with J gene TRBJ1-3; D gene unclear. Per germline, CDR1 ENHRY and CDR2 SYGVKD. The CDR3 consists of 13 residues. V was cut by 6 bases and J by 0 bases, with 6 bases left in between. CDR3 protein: CAISGSSGNTIYF. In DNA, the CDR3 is TGTGCCATCAGCGGTAGCTCTGGAAACACCATATATTTT.

The CDR3 sequence: CASSPARDTAHEQYF. As DNA, the CDR3 is TGTGCCAGCAGCCCTGCCCGGGACACAGCCCACGAGCAGTACTTC. This rearrangement joins TRBV7-2 to TRBJ2-7; tentatively, D is TRBD1 (6 bases). CDR3 length: 15 residues. Germline assignment: CDR1 SGHTA and CDR2 FQGNSA. With 5 bases removed from V and 5 bases from J, the gap between germline ends came to 19 bases. The variable domain in full, completed from reference TRBV7-2 and TRBJ2-7, reads GAGVSQSPSNKVTEKGKDVELRCDPISGHTALYWYRQSLGQGLEFLIYFQGNSAPDKSGLPSDRFSAERTGGSVSTLTIQRTQQEDSAVYLCASSPARDTAHEQYFGPGTRLTVT.

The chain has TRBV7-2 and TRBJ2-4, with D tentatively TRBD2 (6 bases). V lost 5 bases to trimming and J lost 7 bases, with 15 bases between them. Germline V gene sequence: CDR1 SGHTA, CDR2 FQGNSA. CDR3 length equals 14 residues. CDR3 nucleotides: TGTGCCAGCAGCCCCGGGGAGGCGCGGAACATTCAGTACTTC. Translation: CASSPGEARNIQYF.

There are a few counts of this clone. The CDR3 sequence: CASSLAWDRRQSTEAFF. In nucleotides, the CDR3 is TGTGCCAGCAGCTTAGCGTGGGACAGGAGACAGAGCACTGAAGCTTTCTTT. This chain links TRBV7-8 with TRBJ1-1; 8 positions match TRBD1. Germline CDR1 and CDR2: SGHVS and FQNEAQ. The CDR3 has 17 residues. V lost 0 bases, J lost 4 bases, and 10 bases stayed unmatched.

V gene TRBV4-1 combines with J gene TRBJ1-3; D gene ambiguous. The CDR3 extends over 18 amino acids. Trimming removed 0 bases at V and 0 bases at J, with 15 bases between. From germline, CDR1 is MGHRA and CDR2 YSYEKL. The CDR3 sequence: CASSQETSRLGSGNTIYF. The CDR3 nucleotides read TGCGCCAGCAGCCAAGAAACGTCCAGACTTGGCTCTGGAAACACCATATATTTT.

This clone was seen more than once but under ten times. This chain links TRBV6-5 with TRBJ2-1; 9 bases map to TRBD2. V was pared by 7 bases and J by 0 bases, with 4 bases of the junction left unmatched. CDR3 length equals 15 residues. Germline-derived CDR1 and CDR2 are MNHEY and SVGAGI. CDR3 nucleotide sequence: TGTGCCAGCAACGCGGGGGGGAGCTCCTACAATGAGCAGTTCTTC. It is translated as CASNAGGSSYNEQFF.

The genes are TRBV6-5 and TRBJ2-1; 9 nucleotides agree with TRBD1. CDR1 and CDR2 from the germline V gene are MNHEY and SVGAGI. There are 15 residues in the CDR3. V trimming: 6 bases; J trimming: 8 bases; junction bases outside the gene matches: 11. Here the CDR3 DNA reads TGTGCCAGCAGGGCCGGGACAGGGTATACCTATGAGCAGTTCTTC. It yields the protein CASRAGTGYTYEQFF.

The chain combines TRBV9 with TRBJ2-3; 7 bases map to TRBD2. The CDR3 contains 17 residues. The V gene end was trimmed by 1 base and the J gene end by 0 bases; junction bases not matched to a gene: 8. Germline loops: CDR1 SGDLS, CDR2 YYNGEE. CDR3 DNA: TGTGCCAGCAGCGTATTGGGAGGGGCGACTAGCACAGATACGCAGTATTTT. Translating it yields CASSVLGGATSTDTQYF.

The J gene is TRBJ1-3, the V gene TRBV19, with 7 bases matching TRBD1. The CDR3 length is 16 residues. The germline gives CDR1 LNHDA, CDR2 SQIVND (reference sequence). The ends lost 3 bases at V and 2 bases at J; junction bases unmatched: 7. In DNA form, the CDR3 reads TGTGCCAGTAGTATGGACAGGATTGCTGCTGGAAACACCATATATTTT. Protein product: CASSMDRIAAGNTIYF.

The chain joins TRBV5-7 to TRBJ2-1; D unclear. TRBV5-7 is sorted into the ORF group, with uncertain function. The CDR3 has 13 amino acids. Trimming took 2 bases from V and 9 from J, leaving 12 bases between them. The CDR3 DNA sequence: TGTGCCAGCAGCTTAAGATCTAAAGCTGAGCAGTTCTTC. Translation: CASSLRSKAEQFF.